The present T cell receptor beta chain was sequenced within a study of immune cell composition in non-small cell lung cancer. Broader study findings: Tumour-associated clones >0.5% occurred in about a third of adenocarcinomas, approximately 79% of squamous. Dominant in vivo tumour-associated clones were not shown to share tumour-reactive sequences. In adenocarcinoma, maximal tumour-associated clone frequency tracked TIL tumour reactivity.

This clone has a handful of counts. Its matching antigen is unknown. Using immunoSEQ multiplex PCR, the repertoire was profiled, and TCRdb retains in-frame clones only, with some absent. Of about 14,000 clones listed, more than 65% were seen once; the top ten hold approximately 14%. V lost 0 bases to trimming and J lost 4 bases; unmatched junction nucleotides: 5. This CDR3 is built from 15 residues. Germline assignment: CDR1 SGHDT and CDR2 YYEEEE. The TCR sequence derives from a human donor with non-small cell lung cancer. The J gene is TRBJ2-7, the V gene TRBV5-6, with 9 bases fitting TRBD2. Sequenced input: lung tumor tissue. CDR3 sequence reads: CASSLGSGRSYEQYF. DNA of the CDR3: TGTGCCAGCAGCTTGGGTAGCGGGAGATCTTACGAGCAGTACTTC.